This T cell receptor (beta chain) derives from a study of blood T cells in healthy people across ages. Regarding the study as a whole: Comparison with aged donors showed that long-lived donors had more naive CD4+ cells and higher diversity.

Comments on this clonotype: What it binds is not known.

Combining a sample-barcoded 5' primer with a J-beta primer mix, a second PCR ran for roughly 7 to 11 cycles. TCRdb reprocessed the 5' RACE reads via MiXCR and lists one record per CDR3 protein. The sample has about 1.6 million distinct CDR3 sequences; roughly 30% are singletons. The CDR3 spans 15 residues. Germline V gives CDR1 LGHDT, CDR2 YNNKEL (reference sequence). The origin of this receptor is a woman aged 30 to 39 in good health. The sequenced material came from blood. This sequence joins TRBV3-1 and TRBJ2-5, with 7 bases matching TRBD2. The J call may be faulty, since TRBJ2-7 better matches the DNA end. In DNA form, the CDR3 reads TGTGCCAGCAGCCCTAGGGTTGCGGGAGCAAGCGAGCAGTACTTC. It specifies CASSPRVAGASEQYF.